The clone carrying this T cell receptor beta chain has a handful of counts. What it recognizes is unknown. This sample was included in a study of vaccination and CD4 T cells after COVID-19. Cultured CD4+ T-cell DNA underwent Oncomine TCR Beta short-read sequencing. TCRdb itself ran the PCR reads through MiXCR, one entry per CDR3 protein. The data hold more than 15,000 distinct CDR3 sequences, with roughly 40% observed a single time. Germline CDR1 and CDR2: SQVTM and ANQGSEA. V was clipped by 7 bases and J by 6 bases; unmatched bases: 8. The CDR3 extends over 12 amino acids. The treatment here: approximately 9-day PBMC culture with coronavirus spike peptide pools or control peptides (ViraFEST assay).

This TCR was recovered from a human donor who had recovered from COVID-19. Sequencing was carried out using CD4+ T cells from blood, cultured in vitro. The chain has TRBV29-1 and TRBJ1-2; 7 bases agree with TRBD1. Here the CDR3 DNA reads TGCAGCGCGGGACCGCAGGGGGATGGCTACACCTTC. It specifies CSAGPQGDGYTF.